This note documents a single T cell receptor (beta chain) sequence. The antigen is undetermined. An end of the junction does not agree with germline; a read error may underlie this. The sample belongs to a study of beta chain features in type 1 diabetes. General study points: High TCR expression in some cells could lead to their over-representation in cDNA sequencing. Within the patient group, naive, central memory and Treg TCRB repertoires appeared more similar to each other than within healthy donors.

Sequenced material consisted of expressed TCRB transcripts (all of the isolated RNA was reverse transcribed). TCRdb keeps only in-frame clones here, not all; method: immunoSEQ multiplex PCR. The repertoire holds about 16,000 clones, with less than 60% as singletons. This sequence originates from a woman younger than 35 in good health. Sequenced: stem cell memory CD4+ T cells from blood.

As DNA, the CDR3 is TGTGCCATCACCAGGACAGGGACTACCGGGGAGCTGCTTTTT. Amino acid sequence: CAITRTGTTGELLF. The chain couples TRBV10-3 to TRBJ2-2, with a weak D call TRBD1 (8 bases). Germline CDR1 ENHRY, CDR2 SYGVKD. The CDR3 contains 14 residues.